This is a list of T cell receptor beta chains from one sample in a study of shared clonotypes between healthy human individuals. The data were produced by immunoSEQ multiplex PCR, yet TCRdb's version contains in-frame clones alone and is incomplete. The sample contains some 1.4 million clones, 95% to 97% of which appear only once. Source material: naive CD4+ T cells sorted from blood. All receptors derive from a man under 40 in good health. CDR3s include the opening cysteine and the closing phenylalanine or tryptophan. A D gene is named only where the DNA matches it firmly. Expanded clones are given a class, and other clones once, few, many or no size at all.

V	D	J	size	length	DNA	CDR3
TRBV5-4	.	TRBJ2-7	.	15	TGTGCCAGCAGCTTGGGCGGGATAAGCTCCTACGAGCAGTACTTC	CASSLGGISSYEQYF
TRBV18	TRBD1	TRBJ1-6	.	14	TGTGCCAGCTCTCGGAAAGGAGGGGGCGCTGCCCTCCACTTT	CASSRKGGGAALHF
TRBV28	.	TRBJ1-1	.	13	TGTGCCAGCAGTTTATGGGGGAACACTGAAGCTTTCTTT	CASSLWGNTEAFF
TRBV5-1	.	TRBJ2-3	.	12	TGCGCCAGCAGCCCACCTACCGATACGCAGTATTTT	CASSPPTDTQYF
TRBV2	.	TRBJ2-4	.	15	TGTGCCAGCAGTGAAAGCCAGGCCCACAAAAACATTCAGTACTTC	CASSESQAHKNIQYF
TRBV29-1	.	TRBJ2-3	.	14	TGCAGCGTTGAGCGGTTCCCAGGGACAGATACGCAGTATTTT	CSVERFPGTDTQYF
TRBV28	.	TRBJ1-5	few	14	TGTGCCAGCAGTTTACCGGACAAGTATCAGCCCCAGCATTTT	CASSLPDKYQPQHF
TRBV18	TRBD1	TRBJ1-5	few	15	TGTGCCAGCTCCCCGGGACAGGGGGTCCTCTTGCCCCAGCATTTT	CASSPGQGVLLPQHF
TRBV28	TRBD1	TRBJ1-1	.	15	TGTGCCAGCAGTGGGACAGGCGGCCTGAACACTGAAGCTTTCTTT	CASSGTGGLNTEAFF
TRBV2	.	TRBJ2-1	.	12	TGTGCCAGCAATGGACAGTCAGTTGAGCAGTTCTTC	CASNGQSVEQFF